This T cell receptor beta chain was recovered during a study of blood T cell repertoires in COVID-19. Study background: Whether acute or convalescent, the COVID-19 samples came from the United States, Italy and Spain.

Profiled with immunoSEQ multiplex PCR; TCRdb holds only in-frame clones, not every one. The data contain approximately 210,000 clones, around 89% of them seen just once; the ten biggest clones take up around 8.4%. CDR1 SGHTA and CDR2 FQGNSA come from the germline V gene. With V trimmed by 5 bases and J by 7 bases, 6 bases remained unmatched. CDR3 length: 13 amino acids. The TCR sequence derives from a woman aged 18-30 years who had recovered from COVID-19. This sequence joins TRBV7-2 and TRBJ1-2, with TRBD1 matching 8 bases. Sequencing was done on a sample of PBMCs or T cells enriched from blood (not recorded which). The CDR3 region has the DNA TGTGCCAGCAGCACGGGACAGGCCCTTGGCTACACCTTC. Amino acid sequence: CASSTGQALGYTF.